These 22 T cell receptor beta chains came from one sample sequenced in a study of identifying expanded T cells in peripheral blood. The protocol was immunoSEQ multiplex PCR, while the TCRdb copy is restricted to in-frame clones and leaves out a portion. The sample carries tens of thousands of clones, around 83% recorded once. The sequencing input was blood. These receptors originate from a person aged 18-70 years in good health.

This chain connects TRBV9 to TRBJ2-3; no firm D call. V was shortened by 0 bases and J by 0 bases, with 8 bases between the two germline ends. The CDR3 totals 15 residues. Germline lookup yields CDR1 SGDLS and CDR2 YYNGEE. The CDR3 nucleotides are TGTGCCAGCAGCGTAGCCGTGGCAAGCACAGATACGCAGTATTTT. This encodes CASSVAVASTDTQYF.

This sequence joins TRBV2 and TRBJ1-3; D is possibly TRBD1 (5 bases). This CDR3 has 14 residues. The germline V gene has CDR1 SNHLY and CDR2 FYNNEI. V gave up 4 bases and J gave up 2 bases, with 9 bases separating them. CDR3 DNA: TGTGCCAGCAGTGGACAGAATACTGGAAACACCATATATTTT. It specifies CASSGQNTGNTIYF.

For the CDR3, the DNA is TGTGCCAGCAGCACCCCGGGACTAGCGATCTACGAGCAGTACTTC. Its protein product is CASSTPGLAIYEQYF. The V call is TRBV7-2, the J call TRBJ2-7; 10 bases map to TRBD2. Germline V gene lookup returns CDR1 SGHTA and CDR2 FQGNSA. The CDR3 loop spans 15 amino acids. The V segment lost 5 bases and the J segment 3 bases; nucleotides outside the gene matches: 7.

This chain joins TRBV7-2 and TRBJ2-2, with a possible D match to TRBD2 (5 bases). Deletions cut 8 bases from V and 4 bases from J, with 11 bases between. Germline lookup yields CDR1 SGHTA and CDR2 FQGNSA. CDR3 length equals 13 residues. This CDR3 is CASGGVGTGELFF. As DNA, the CDR3 is TGTGCCAGCGGAGGAGTGGGCACCGGGGAGCTGTTTTTT.

The chain has TRBV15 and TRBJ2-1; 9 bases are a match to TRBD1. Germline V gene data show CDR1 as LNHNV and CDR2 as YYDKDF (reference sequence). V lost 0 bases and J lost 6; bases outside the gene matches: 3. The CDR3 has 15 residues. The CDR3 sequence: CATSREETGGNEQFF. In nucleotides, the CDR3 is TGTGCCACCAGCAGAGAGGAGACAGGGGGCAATGAGCAGTTCTTC.

The chain is built from TRBV4-3 and TRBJ2-3, with a possible D match to TRBD1 (5 bases). CDR1 and CDR2 from the germline V gene are LGHNA and YSLEER. V dropped 8 bases and J dropped 2 bases, with 14 bases sitting between them. The CDR3 loop spans 14 amino acids. The CDR3 DNA reads TGCGCCAGCGGCGATGCAGGGTTCACAGATACGCAGTATTTT. This encodes CASGDAGFTDTQYF.

The V call is TRBV10-3, the J call TRBJ2-7; 8 bases map to TRBD2. The V gene's germline CDR1 is ENHRY and CDR2 SYGVKD. Trimming at V came to 3 bases and at J to 1 base, leaving 5 bases not matched to a gene. This CDR3 comprises 15 residues. The CDR3 bases are TGTGCCATCAGTGACGTCTTAGCGGGGTCCTACGAGCAGTACTTC. It codes for CAISDVLAGSYEQYF.

The chain couples TRBV10-3 to TRBJ1-1, with D possibly matching TRBD1 (5 bases). The V end lost 6 bases, the J end lost 4 bases, and 15 bases lay between the germline ends. The CDR3 length is 14 residues. The V gene's germline CDR1 is ENHRY and CDR2 SYGVKD. This chain's CDR3 is CAISSGSGGTEAFF. CDR3 coding DNA: TGTGCCATCAGCTCCGGGTCTGGGGGCACTGAAGCTTTCTTT.

The chain carries TRBV5-1 and TRBJ2-1, with 9 bases fitting TRBD1. Germline-derived CDR1 and CDR2 are SGHRS and YFSETQ. The CDR3 sequence is 17 residues long. V shed 4 bases and J 8 bases; nucleotides not matched to a gene: 16. The CDR3 DNA reads as TGCGCCAGCAGCAAGGGGGTATCGGGACAGGGTTTGGATGAGCAGTTCTTC. This gives the protein CASSKGVSGQGLDEQFF.

The chain carries TRBV5-4 and TRBJ2-3, with 9 positions matching TRBD2. This CDR3 spans 16 amino acids. Trimming at V came to 4 bases and at J to 4 bases, leaving 10 bases not matched to a gene. Germline V gene sequence: CDR1 SGHNT, CDR2 YYREEE (reference sequence). The CDR3 coding sequence is TGTGCCAGCAGCCCCCTTCTGGCGGGAGGGGCAGATACGCAGTATTTT. It yields the protein CASSPLLAGGADTQYF.

The chain carries TRBV10-3 and TRBJ2-3; possible D gene TRBD1, 5 bases. This CDR3 is built from 14 residues. CDR1 and CDR2 (germline): ENHRY, SYGVKD. Trimming stripped 3 bases from V and 3 bases from J, with 10 bases between. The CDR3 here is CAISEGDLTDTQYF. CDR3 sequence (DNA): TGTGCCATCAGTGAAGGGGATTTAACAGATACGCAGTATTTT.

The sample holds one count of this clone. The J gene is TRBJ2-3, the V gene TRBV7-9; D uncertain. This CDR3 contains 14 residues. Germline lookup yields CDR1 SEHNR and CDR2 FQNEAQ (reference sequence). V dropped 7 bases and J dropped 2 bases, with 13 bases sitting between them. The CDR3 region is CASTLGSFTDTQYF. The CDR3 nucleotides read TGTGCCAGCACCCTTGGCAGTTTCACAGATACGCAGTATTTT.

The chain employs TRBV7-8 and TRBJ1-1; D possibly corresponds to TRBD1 (5 bases). The CDR3 totals 13 residues. Germline values: CDR1 SGHVS, CDR2 FQNEAQ. The V end lost 7 bases, the J end lost 1 base, and 10 bases lay between the germline ends. In DNA form, the CDR3 reads TGTGCCAGCACCCGGGGGGGGAACACTGAAGCTTTCTTT. This sequence encodes CASTRGGNTEAFF.

The V gene is TRBV18, the J gene TRBJ1-4; TRBD1 might be the D (6 bases). Trimming took 3 bases from V and 1 from J, leaving 15 bases between them. CDR3 length: 17 residues. Germline V CDR1 and CDR2: KGHSH, LQKENI. The CDR3: CASSPQLSDRTNEKLFF. CDR3 nucleotides: TGTGCCAGCTCACCCCAATTGTCGGACAGAACTAATGAAAAACTGTTTTTT.

This clone was found once. The genes are TRBV19 and TRBJ2-2; the match to TRBD1 covers 7 bases. This CDR3 comprises 12 residues. V was clipped by 6 bases and J by 10 bases; unmatched bases: 5. Germline V lookup: CDR1 LNHDA, CDR2 SQIVND (reference sequence). CDR3 nucleotides: TGTGCCAGTAGCTCAGACAGGGTGGAGCTGTTTTTT. Translated: CASSSDRVELFF.

The chain links TRBV9 to TRBJ2-7; D gene ambiguous. Trimming took 0 bases from V and 7 from J, leaving 11 bases between them. This CDR3 contains 13 residues. Germline-derived CDR1 and CDR2 are SGDLS and YYNGEE. CDR3 amino acids: CASSVGGVGEQYF. CDR3 in DNA: TGTGCCAGCAGCGTAGGTGGGGTCGGGGAGCAGTACTTC.

The CDR3: CASRLEATSGNTIYF. The CDR3 DNA reads TGTGCCAGCAGACTGGAAGCAACCTCTGGAAACACCATATATTTT. This chain links TRBV6-5 with TRBJ1-3; D ambiguous. In germline, CDR1 is MNHEY, CDR2 SVGAGI. Between the trimmed V and J ends, which lost 6 bases and 0 bases, there was a span of 12 bases. The CDR3 contains 15 residues.

The J gene is TRBJ1-5, the V gene TRBV19, with TRBD1 as a possible D gene (5 bases). The germline V gene has CDR1 LNHDA and CDR2 SQIVND (reference sequence). CDR3 length: 15 residues. Between the trimmed V and J ends, which lost 7 bases and 1 base, there was a span of 14 bases. In nucleotides, the CDR3 is TGTGCCAGTACCCTAGCCCAGGGAAGCAATCAGCCCCAGCATTTT. Translating it yields CASTLAQGSNQPQHF. Drawing the rest from reference TRBV19 and TRBJ1-5, the complete variable domain is DGGITQSPKYLFRKEGQNVTLSCEQNLNHDAMYWYRQDPGQGLRLIYYSQIVNDFQKGDIAEGYSVSREKKESFPLTVTSAQKNPTAFYLCASTLAQGSNQPQHFGDGTRLSIL.

This clone has only one observation. The chain is built from TRBV28 and TRBJ1-1; 7 positions match TRBD1. The germline gives CDR1 MDHEN, CDR2 SYDVKM. V was clipped by 6 bases and J by 1 base; unmatched bases: 5. This CDR3 has 14 amino acids. The chain's CDR3 is CASRPGTANTEAFF. The CDR3 DNA reads TGTGCCAGCAGACCAGGGACAGCGAACACTGAAGCTTTCTTT.

The chain links TRBV27 to TRBJ2-7, with 13 positions matching TRBD2. From germline, CDR1 is MNHEY and CDR2 SMNVEV (reference sequence). Losses at the gene ends were 6 bases for V and 3 bases for J; bases not matched to a gene: 5. The CDR3 runs 15 residues. In DNA, the CDR3 is TGTGCCAGCAGAAGGACTAGCGGGAGATTCTACGAGCAGTACTTC. Translating it yields CASRRTSGRFYEQYF.

The genes are TRBV4-1 and TRBJ1-1; 7 bases match TRBD1. The CDR3 spans 18 residues. Germline V gives CDR1 MGHRA, CDR2 YSYEKL. J gave up 0 bases and V 4 bases, and 14 bases lay outside the gene matches. The CDR3 DNA sequence: TGCGCCAGCAGCCGAAAGACGCAGACAGGGCCAATGAACACTGAAGCTTTCTTT. The encoded protein is CASSRKTQTGPMNTEAFF.

The chain carries TRBV5-4 and TRBJ1-2, with TRBD1 matching 7 bases. The V and J ends lost 3 bases and 0 bases, in that order; junction bases with no gene match: 2. This CDR3 comprises 14 residues. Germline V gene lookup returns CDR1 SGHNT and CDR2 YYREEE (reference sequence). The DNA for the CDR3 is TGTGCCAGCAGCTCGGGACAGACTAACTATGGCTACACCTTC. Protein: CASSSGQTNYGYTF.